This T cell receptor beta chain was captured in a study of T cells in Graves' hyperthyroidism and ophthalmopathy. This clonotype was detected many times. The antigen is not known. CDR3 length equals 17 residues. The V end was cut by 2 bases, the J end by 4 bases, with 20 bases between. Using RNA transcripts as the source, TCR beta CDR3 regions were amplified. The TCR CDR3 was amplified in a first-round RT-PCR using the HTBI primer set. TCRdb reprocessed the multiplex PCR reads with MiXCR, giving one entry per CDR3 protein. The sample holds approximately 520,000 distinct CDR3 sequences; around 20% are singletons and the top ten take 26%. Regarding the study as a whole: Most clonotypes expanded in the thyroid (above 0.001) were also present in blood.

This receptor was taken from a man aged 18-30 years with Graves' hyperthyroidism. The chain uses TRBV12-3 or TRBV12-4 and TRBJ2-5, with D perhaps TRBD1 (6 bases). Input material: blood. CDR3 in DNA: TGTGCCAGCAGTTTATCGGTCCGCAGGGGTAGCCCAGAGACCCAGTACTTC. Translating gives CASSLSVRRGSPETQYF.